These 12 T cell receptor beta chains were sequenced from one sample in a study of cytomegalovirus exposure and HLA in healthy donors. The assay was immunoSEQ multiplex PCR, and TCRdb's table has in-frame clones only and misses some. The sample lists hundreds of thousands of clones, 86% occurring once. Specimen: PBMCs. These receptors all stem from a woman younger than 30 in good health and CMV-seronegative.

The J gene is TRBJ1-1, the V gene TRBV14; the D is unclear. The V end lost 2 bases, the J end lost 4 bases, and 20 bases lay between the germline ends. The germline V gene encodes CDR1 SGHDN and CDR2 FVKESK. The CDR3 length is 17 residues. The DNA for the CDR3 is TGTGCCAGCAGCCAATTCCACGGAGACGACGGTCTCACTGAAGCTTTCTTT. Translating it yields CASSQFHGDDGLTEAFF.

This clone was detected only once. The chain is built from TRBV25-1 and TRBJ1-1; D gene ambiguous. Germline values: CDR1 MGHDK, CDR2 SYGVNS. The V and J ends lost 8 bases and 0 bases respectively, with 10 bases between them. The CDR3 sequence is 13 residues long. In nucleotides, the CDR3 is TGTGCCAGCTCGGTGGCGGTGAACACTGAAGCTTTCTTT. The encoded protein is CASSVAVNTEAFF.

The chain links TRBV19 to TRBJ1-5; D gene ambiguous. The germline V gene encodes CDR1 LNHDA and CDR2 SQIVND (reference sequence). Trimming left V 6 bases short and J 2 bases short, with 14 bases between. This CDR3 region has 15 residues. CDR3 residues: CASRGAAPGNQPQHF. The CDR3 bases are TGTGCCAGTAGGGGAGCAGCGCCCGGCAATCAGCCCCAGCATTTT.

In this sample, this clone turned up a few times. V and J are TRBV4-1 and TRBJ2-7; 7 bases map to TRBD2. This CDR3 has 15 residues. Germline V gives CDR1 MGHRA, CDR2 YSYEKL. Losses at the gene ends were 2 bases for V and 3 bases for J; bases not matched to a gene: 7. The CDR3 reads CASSQRSTSSYEQYF. The CDR3 DNA reads TGCGCCAGCAGCCAACGATCGACTAGCAGCTACGAGCAGTACTTC.

The chain carries TRBV14 and TRBJ1-4, with D perhaps matching TRBD1 (6 bases). With 0 bases removed from V and 9 bases from J, the gap between germline ends came to 11 bases. The CDR3 loop spans 14 amino acids. Germline CDR1 and CDR2: SGHDN and FVKESK. For the CDR3, the DNA is TGTGCCAGCAGCCAAGATCGAGACAGGCAAAAACTGTTTTTT. Translating it yields CASSQDRDRQKLFF.

The rearrangement uses TRBV19 and TRBJ2-7, with 7 bases lining up with TRBD2. V lost 5 bases, J lost 0 bases, and 7 bases stayed unmatched. CDR1 is LNHDA, CDR2 SQIVND, per germline (reference sequence). The CDR3 covers 15 residues. CDR3 DNA: TGTGCCAGTAGTCCTCGGGACTACAGCTCCTACGAGCAGTACTTC. Its translation is CASSPRDYSSYEQYF.

V is TRBV18 and J is TRBJ1-2, with D perhaps matching TRBD1 (5 bases). V lost 0 bases to trimming and J lost 4 bases, with 9 bases between them. The CDR3 extends over 14 amino acids. Germline V gives CDR1 KGHSH, CDR2 LQKENI. DNA of the CDR3: TGTGCCAGCTCACCACCAGGGGTCGGCTATGGCTACACCTTC. It yields the protein CASSPPGVGYGYTF.

The V gene is TRBV28, the J gene TRBJ1-5, with TRBD1 as a possible D gene (6 bases). This CDR3 contains 16 residues. Germline V lookup: CDR1 MDHEN, CDR2 SYDVKM. V was clipped by 2 bases and J by 6 bases, with 17 bases between them. CDR3 bases: TGTGCCAGCAGTTTAAGGGGGGGCGGGGGACCTCAGCCCCAGCATTTT. This encodes CASSLRGGGGPQPQHF.

V gene TRBV5-5 combines with J gene TRBJ1-5, with 9 bases that match TRBD1. CDR1 is SGHKS and CDR2 is YYEKEE in the germline V gene (reference sequence). With V trimmed by 4 bases and J by 2 bases, 10 bases remained unmatched. The CDR3 contains 17 residues. This chain's CDR3 is CASSKSMGTGRNQPQHF. The DNA for the CDR3 is TGTGCCAGCAGCAAAAGCATGGGGACAGGGCGCAATCAGCCCCAGCATTTT.

This chain links TRBV2 with TRBJ1-1, with a possible D match to TRBD1 (5 bases). The CDR3 covers 13 residues. CDR1 and CDR2 (germline): SNHLY, FYNNEI. Trimming pared 4 bases from V and 5 bases from J, leaving 11 bases between. CDR3 residues: CASSVRRATEAFF. The CDR3 DNA reads TGTGCCAGCAGTGTTCGCAGGGCTACTGAAGCTTTCTTT.

The DNA for the CDR3 is TGTGCCAGTAGTCTCACCCGGGGGACAGGGATGAACACTGAAGCTTTCTTT. Its translation: CASSLTRGTGMNTEAFF. The chain is built from TRBV19 and TRBJ1-1; 9 bases line up with TRBD1. V lost 5 bases to trimming and J lost 0 bases; unmatched junction nucleotides: 10. Looked up from germline, CDR1 is LNHDA and CDR2 is SQIVND (reference sequence). This CDR3 is 17 amino acids long. Full variable domain (rest looked up from reference TRBV19 and TRBJ1-1): DGGITQSPKYLFRKEGQNVTLSCEQNLNHDAMYWYRQDPGQGLRLIYYSQIVNDFQKGDIAEGYSVSREKKESFPLTVTSAQKNPTAFYLCASSLTRGTGMNTEAFFGQGTRLTVV.

J is TRBJ2-7 and V is TRBV27, with D perhaps TRBD2 (6 bases). In germline, CDR1 is MNHEY, CDR2 SMNVEV (reference sequence). The CDR3 spans 14 residues. Trimming took off 8 bases at V and 0 bases at J, with 14 bases between the two ends. The CDR3 here is CASGAGSDSYEQYF. The CDR3 region has the DNA TGTGCCAGCGGGGCGGGATCAGACTCCTACGAGCAGTACTTC.